These 28 T cell receptor beta chains share one sample of origin, sequenced in a study of T-cell reconstitution after alpha-beta-depleted transplantation in children. A library of TCRbeta sequences, prepared with unique molecular identifiers, was generated. One entry per CDR3 protein, called by TCRdb with MiXCR from the PCR reads. The sample consists of about 360,000 distinct CDR3 sequences, roughly 15% of them appearing once. The sample here was PBMCs, taken from the stem cell graft. These receptor sequences come from a human donor who donated a stem cell graft to a child with Fanconi anemia.

This clonotype turned up a few times. The chain recombines TRBV5-1 with TRBJ2-2, with TRBD2 as a possible D gene (5 bases). Germline CDR1 reads SGHRS; CDR2 reads YFSETQ. With 0 bases removed from V and 8 bases from J, the gap between germline ends came to 11 bases. CDR3 length: 14 amino acids. The CDR3: CASSLAVEAGELFF. CDR3 bases: TGCGCCAGCAGCTTGGCCGTGGAGGCAGGGGAGCTGTTTTTT.

This sequence joins TRBV29-1 and TRBJ1-1, with 7 bases matching TRBD1. The germline V gene encodes CDR1 SQVTM and CDR2 ANQGSEA. V lost 7 bases to trimming and J lost 2 bases; unmatched junction nucleotides: 7. This CDR3 has 13 amino acids. As DNA, the CDR3 is TGCAGCGCCGAGGGACAGCGAAACACTGAAGCTTTCTTT. Amino acids: CSAEGQRNTEAFF.

The gene calls are TRBV11-2 and TRBJ1-6; D not resolved. Germline assignment: CDR1 SGHAT and CDR2 FQNNGV. Trimming shortened V by 5 bases and J by 10 bases, and 15 bases separated the two germline ends. CDR3 length: 14 amino acids. CDR3 sequence reads: CASSRQASLSPLHF. CDR3 bases: TGTGCCAGCAGCCGGCAGGCGTCATTATCACCCCTCCACTTT.

Concerning this clonotype itself: Given the absence of the conserved phenylalanine or tryptophan at the CDR3 end, a read error is likely. The gene calls are TRBV6-1 and TRBJ1-6, with D perhaps matching TRBD1 (6 bases). Germline lookup yields CDR1 MNHNS and CDR2 SASEGT. Deletions cut 5 bases from V and 8 bases from J, with 10 bases between. The CDR3 extends over 13 amino acids. The CDR3 here is CASSQDSYSPLHY. The CDR3 DNA reads TGTGCCAGCAGTCAGGACAGTTATTCACCCCTCCACTAT.

This clonotype occurred many times. This chain connects TRBV5-6 to TRBJ2-7; D may be TRBD1 or TRBD2 (5 bases each). The CDR3 covers 13 residues. The V gene lost 2 bases and the J gene lost 4 bases, with 10 bases spanning the gap. CDR1 is SGHDT, CDR2 YYEEEE, per germline. DNA of the CDR3: TGTGCCAGCAGCTTTGGGGACCATTACGAGCAGTACGTC. Its protein is CASSFGDHYEQYV.

This clonotype has only a few counts. The chain combines TRBV6-2 or TRBV6-3 with TRBJ1-2; D possibly corresponds to TRBD1 (5 bases). The germline CDR1 and CDR2 sequences are MNHEY and SVGEGT. The CDR3 sequence is 16 residues long. Trimming left V 5 bases short and J 2 bases short, with 18 bases between. CDR3 nucleotide sequence: TGTGCCAGCAGTAAGGTCCCCTCCCGGGACAACTATGGCTACACCTTC. This sequence encodes CASSKVPSRDNYGYTF.

V usage is TRBV6-2 or TRBV6-3 and J usage is TRBJ2-2, with D hard to call. Trimming left V 4 bases short and J 5 bases short, with 8 bases between. The CDR3 spans 13 residues. Germline assignment: CDR1 MNHEY and CDR2 SVGEGT. The CDR3 nucleotides read TGTGCCAGCAGTTGGATGAGGACCGGGGAGCTGTTTTTT. It yields the protein CASSWMRTGELFF.

This clonotype has just a few counts. The genes are TRBV10-3 and TRBJ1-1; D is undetermined. The length of the CDR3 is 13 residues. With 4 bases removed from V and 1 base from J, the gap between germline ends came to 7 bases. CDR1 and CDR2 from the germline V gene are ENHRY and SYGVKD. CDR3 region: CAISVWGNTEAFF. The CDR3 coding sequence is TGTGCCATCAGTGTCTGGGGGAACACTGAAGCTTTCTTT.

About this clonotype itself: This may be a read error, as it is one base from a much larger clone. This CDR3 is missing its conserved last phenylalanine or tryptophan, likely due to a read error. The chain employs TRBV20-1 and TRBJ1-1; no clear D gene. The CDR3 totals 11 residues. CDR1 is DFQATT and CDR2 is SNEGSKA in the germline V gene (reference sequence). Trimming cost V 0 bases and J 6 bases, with 5 bases left between them. Written as DNA, the CDR3 is TGCAGTGCTAGAGATAGCTCTGAAGCTTTCTCT. Protein sequence: CSARDSSEAFS.

A few counts support this clonotype. The chain couples TRBV14 to TRBJ1-4; D remains ambiguous. Germline CDR1 reads SGHDN; CDR2 reads FVKESK. CDR3 length: 15 amino acids. The V end lost 1 base, the J end lost 7 bases, and 13 bases lay between the germline ends. The CDR3 DNA follows: TGTGCCAGCAGCCAAGGATGGAGTGTAGGTGAAAAACTGTTTTTT. Its translation: CASSQGWSVGEKLFF.

Many counts were recorded for this clonotype. The rearrangement links TRBV5-6 to TRBJ2-1; D is perhaps TRBD1 (5 bases). Trimming shortened V by 0 bases and J by 9 bases, and 10 bases separated the two germline ends. CDR1 and CDR2 from the germline V gene are SGHDT and YYEEEE. This CDR3 comprises 13 residues. The CDR3 loop reads CASSLGQIGEQFF. The CDR3 coding sequence is TGTGCCAGCAGCTTGGGACAGATAGGTGAGCAGTTCTTC.

The chain carries TRBV5-1 and TRBJ2-7; TRBD1 agrees at 7 bases. The V and J ends lost 2 bases and 3 bases, in that order; junction bases with no gene match: 5. This CDR3 has 14 amino acids. Germline CDR1 and CDR2: SGHRS and YFSETQ. CDR3 residues: CASSFQGDVYEQYF. CDR3 sequence (DNA): TGCGCCAGCAGCTTCCAGGGGGACGTCTACGAGCAGTACTTC.

As for this clonotype: The conserved final phenylalanine or tryptophan is absent from the CDR3, which likely points to a read error. This chain uses TRBV20-1 with TRBJ1-2, with a weak D call TRBD1 (5 bases). The V gene lost 0 bases and the J gene lost 2 bases, with 13 bases spanning the gap. The CDR3 has 15 amino acids. CDR1 is DFQATT, CDR2 SNEGSKA, per germline (reference sequence). The CDR3 DNA reads as TGCAGTGCTAGAGATCCCGGCAGGGAAAACTATGGCTACACCTAC. Translation gives CSARDPGRENYGYTY.

This clonotype came up a few times. This chain links TRBV5-1 with TRBJ2-3; D is perhaps TRBD2 (6 bases). The germline gives CDR1 SGHRS, CDR2 YFSETQ. V dropped 2 bases and J dropped 3 bases, with 13 bases sitting between them. The CDR3 has 15 amino acids. CDR3 amino acids: CASSLASAMTDTQYF. The CDR3 bases are TGCGCCAGCAGCTTAGCTAGCGCTATGACAGATACGCAGTATTTT.

This clonotype has ten or more counts. The chain has TRBV20-1 and TRBJ2-3; D may be TRBD1 or TRBD2 (5 bases each). Germline-derived CDR1 and CDR2 are DFQATT and SNEGSKA (reference sequence). The length of the CDR3 is 14 residues. V dropped 6 bases and J dropped 1 base, with 14 bases sitting between them. In nucleotides, the CDR3 is TGCAGTGCCGAACTCGGGACGGGCACAGATACGCAGTATTTT. This codes for CSAELGTGTDTQYF.

This clonotype appeared many times. The J gene is TRBJ2-5, the V gene TRBV3-1; no clear D gene. V was clipped by 0 bases and J by 4 bases, with 0 bases between them. Germline lookup yields CDR1 LGHDT and CDR2 YNNKEL (reference sequence). The CDR3 length is 11 residues. CDR3 sequence (DNA): TGTGCCAGCAGCCAAGAAGAGACCCAGTACTTC. It encodes CASSQEETQYF.

The sample holds one count of this clonotype. The genes are TRBV4-1 and TRBJ2-2, with 10 bases identical to TRBD2. Trimming at V came to 0 bases and at J to 7 bases, leaving 11 bases not matched to a gene. The germline V gene has CDR1 MGHRA and CDR2 YSYEKL. The CDR3 runs 18 residues. As DNA, the CDR3 is TGCGCCAGCAGCCAAGAGACCCAGCGGGGGGGCCAAGGCGGGGAGCTGTTTTTT. Translation gives CASSQETQRGGQGGELFF.

This chain connects TRBV6-5 to TRBJ2-7; D call uncertain. CDR3 length: 13 amino acids. With 6 bases removed from V and 2 bases from J, the gap between germline ends came to 11 bases. Germline loops: CDR1 MNHEY, CDR2 SVGAGI. The CDR3 DNA is TGTGCCAGCAGGAGGATCGGGCCCTACGAGCAGTACTTC. Protein sequence: CASRRIGPYEQYF.

This clonotype was recorded many times. J is TRBJ1-5 and V is TRBV12-3 or TRBV12-4; D not certain. CDR3 length: 13 residues. Trimming took 2 bases from V and 7 from J, leaving 9 bases between them. The CDR3 nucleotides read TGTGCCAGCAGTTTAACGGGCCAGCAGCCCCAGCATTTT. It specifies CASSLTGQQPQHF.

V and J are TRBV5-1 and TRBJ1-6; TRBD1 matches at 7 bases. CDR1 is SGHRS and CDR2 is YFSETQ in the germline V gene. This CDR3 has 15 residues. The V gene end was trimmed by 0 bases and the J gene end by 10 bases; junction bases not matched to a gene: 7. The CDR3 DNA is TGCGCCAGCAGCTTGGGTAACAGGGGCCGATCACCCCTCCACTTT. It yields the protein CASSLGNRGRSPLHF.

This clonotype came up a few times. This chain uses TRBV20-1 with TRBJ2-5; 7 nucleotides match TRBD2. This CDR3 is built from 13 residues. V gave up 1 base and J gave up 3 bases; unmatched junction bases: 2. Germline lookup yields CDR1 DFQATT and CDR2 SNEGSKA (reference sequence). The CDR3 DNA sequence: TGCAGTGCTAGAGGCCTAGCGGAAGAGACCCAGTACTTC. This codes for CSARGLAEETQYF.

The CDR3 DNA is TGCAGCGCCCAACAGGGTCCAGATACGCAGTATTTT. Translated: CSAQQGPDTQYF. The chain combines TRBV29-1 with TRBJ2-3; TRBD1 might be the D (6 bases). V lost 7 bases, J lost 4 bases, and 12 bases lay in between. Germline values: CDR1 SQVTM, CDR2 ANQGSEA. The CDR3 is made up of 12 amino acids.

This clonotype was observed a few times. V usage is TRBV3-1 and J usage is TRBJ2-5; no firm D call. The CDR3 has 13 amino acids. Trimming removed 6 bases from V and 5 bases from J, with 13 bases in between. Germline CDR1 LGHDT, CDR2 YNNKEL (reference sequence). The CDR3 region is CASRAVNSETQYF. The CDR3, as DNA: TGTGCCAGCAGGGCAGTTAATTCGGAGACCCAGTACTTC.

The sample holds a few counts of this clonotype. The chain links TRBV20-1 to TRBJ2-5, with D possibly being TRBD2 (5 bases). This CDR3 is 13 amino acids long. Per germline, CDR1 DFQATT and CDR2 SNEGSKA (reference sequence). V shed 0 bases and J shed 2 bases, with 7 bases lying between them. The CDR3 nucleotides are TGCAGTGCTAGAGACCGGGGACAAGAGACCCAGTACTTC. Translating it yields CSARDRGQETQYF.

About this clonotype: A much larger clone lies one base from this, so it may be a read error. This chain joins TRBV12-3 or TRBV12-4 and TRBJ1-1; D uncertain. V lost 6 bases, J lost 4 bases, and 18 bases lay in between. CDR3 length equals 15 residues. The CDR3 spells CASSPPMRKATEAFF. The CDR3 coding sequence is TGTGCCAGCAGCCCACCTATGCGGAAGGCCACTGAAGCTTTCTTT.

This chain joins TRBV6-5 and TRBJ2-2; D may match TRBD1 or TRBD2 (5 bases each). Per germline, CDR1 MNHEY and CDR2 SVGAGI. CDR3 length: 14 amino acids. Between the trimmed V and J ends, which lost 6 bases and 3 bases, there was a span of 11 bases. CDR3 loop: CASSLLGDTGELFF. The CDR3 bases are TGTGCCAGCAGCCTCCTGGGGGACACCGGGGAGCTGTTTTTT.

Comment on this clonotype: A much larger clone sits a single nucleotide away, making a read error possible. V is TRBV12-3 or TRBV12-4 and J is TRBJ2-4; D is ambiguous. The CDR3 runs 13 residues. CDR3 amino acids: CASSRSGDNIRYF. In DNA form, the CDR3 reads TGTGCCAGCAGCCGATCAGGTGACAACATTCGGTACTTC.

V gene TRBV7-3 combines with J gene TRBJ2-3; a weak D match, TRBD2 (5 bases). This CDR3 spans 14 amino acids. Germline loops: CDR1 SGHTA, CDR2 FQGTGA. With 5 bases removed from V and 1 base from J, the gap between germline ends came to 10 bases. The CDR3 region is CASSRGSRTDTQYF. CDR3 nucleotide sequence: TGTGCCAGCAGCCGGGGATCCCGCACAGATACGCAGTATTTT.